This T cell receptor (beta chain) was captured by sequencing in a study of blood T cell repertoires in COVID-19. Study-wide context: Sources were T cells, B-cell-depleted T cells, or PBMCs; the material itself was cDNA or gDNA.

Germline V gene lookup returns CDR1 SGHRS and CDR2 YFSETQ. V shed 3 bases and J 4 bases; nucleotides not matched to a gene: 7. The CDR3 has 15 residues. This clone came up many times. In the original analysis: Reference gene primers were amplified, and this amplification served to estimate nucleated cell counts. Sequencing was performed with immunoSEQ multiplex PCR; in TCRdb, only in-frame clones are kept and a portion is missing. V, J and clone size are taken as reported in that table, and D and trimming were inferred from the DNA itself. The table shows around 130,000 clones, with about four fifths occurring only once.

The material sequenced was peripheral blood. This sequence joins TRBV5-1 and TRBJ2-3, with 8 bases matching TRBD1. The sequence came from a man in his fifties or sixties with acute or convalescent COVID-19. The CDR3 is CASSSTDRGSDTQYF. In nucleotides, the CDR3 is TGCGCCAGCAGCTCGACTGACAGGGGTTCAGATACGCAGTATTTT.